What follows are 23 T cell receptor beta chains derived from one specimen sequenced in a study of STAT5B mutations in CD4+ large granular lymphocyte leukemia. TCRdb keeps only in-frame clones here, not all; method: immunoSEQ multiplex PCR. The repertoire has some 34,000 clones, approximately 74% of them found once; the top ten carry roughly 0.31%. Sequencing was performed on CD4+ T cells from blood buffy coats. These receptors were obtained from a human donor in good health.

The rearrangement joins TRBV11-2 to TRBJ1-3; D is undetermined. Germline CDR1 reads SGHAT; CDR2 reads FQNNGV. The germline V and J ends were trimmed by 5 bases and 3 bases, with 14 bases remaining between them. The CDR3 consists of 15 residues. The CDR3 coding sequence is TGTGCCAGCAGCCCATTGACCGCGGGTGGAAACACCATATATTTT. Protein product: CASSPLTAGGNTIYF.

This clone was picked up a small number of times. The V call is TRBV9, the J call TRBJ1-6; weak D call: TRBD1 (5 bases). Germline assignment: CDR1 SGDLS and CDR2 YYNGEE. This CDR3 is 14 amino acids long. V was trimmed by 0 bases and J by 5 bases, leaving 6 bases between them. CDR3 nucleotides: TGTGCCAGCAGCGTAGCGGGGCATAATTCACCCCTCCACTTT. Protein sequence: CASSVAGHNSPLHF.

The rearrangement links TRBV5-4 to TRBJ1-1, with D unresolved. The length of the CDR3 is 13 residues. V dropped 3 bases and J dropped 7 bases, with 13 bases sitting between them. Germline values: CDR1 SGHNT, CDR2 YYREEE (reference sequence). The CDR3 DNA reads TGTGCCAGCAGCTCCGAGAGGGTGGGTGAAGCTTTCTTT. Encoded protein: CASSSERVGEAFF. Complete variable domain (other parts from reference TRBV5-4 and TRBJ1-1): ETGVTQSPTHLIKTRGQQVTLRCSSQSGHNTVSWYQQALGQGPQFIFQYYREEENGRGNFPPRFSGLQFPNYSSELNVNALELDDSALYLCASSSERVGEAFFGQGTRLTVV.

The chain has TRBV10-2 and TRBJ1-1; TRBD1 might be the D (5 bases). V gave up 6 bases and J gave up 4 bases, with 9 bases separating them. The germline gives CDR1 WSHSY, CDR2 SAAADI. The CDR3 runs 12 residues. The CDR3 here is CASRVGGTEAFF. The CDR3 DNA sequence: TGCGCCAGCAGGGTGGGGGGCACTGAAGCTTTCTTT.

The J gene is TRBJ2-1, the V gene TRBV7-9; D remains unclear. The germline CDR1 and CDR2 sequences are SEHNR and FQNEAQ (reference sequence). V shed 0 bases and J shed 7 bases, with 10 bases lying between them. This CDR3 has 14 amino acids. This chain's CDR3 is CASSLAGSRNEQFF. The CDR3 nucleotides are TGTGCCAGCAGCTTAGCAGGTAGCAGGAATGAGCAGTTCTTC.

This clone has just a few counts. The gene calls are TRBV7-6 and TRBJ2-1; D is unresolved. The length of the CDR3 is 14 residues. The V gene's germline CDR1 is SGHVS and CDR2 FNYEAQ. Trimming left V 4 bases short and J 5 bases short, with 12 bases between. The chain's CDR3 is CASSSASRDNEQFF. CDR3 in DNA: TGTGCCAGCAGCTCAGCAAGTAGGGACAATGAGCAGTTCTTC.

CDR3 sequence (DNA): TGTGCCAGCAGTTACTTATGGACAGAGAATTCACCCCTCCACTTT. It yields the protein CASSYLWTENSPLHF. The genes are TRBV6-5 and TRBJ1-6, with a possible D match to TRBD1 (6 bases). The CDR3 totals 15 residues. Germline lookup yields CDR1 MNHEY and CDR2 SVGAGI. V was cut by 1 base and J by 7 bases, with 11 bases left in between.

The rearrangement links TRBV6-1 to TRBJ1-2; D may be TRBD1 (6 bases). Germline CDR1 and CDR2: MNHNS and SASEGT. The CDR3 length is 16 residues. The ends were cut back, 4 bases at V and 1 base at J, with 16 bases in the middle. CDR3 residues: CASSGGGGIGNYGYTF. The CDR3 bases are TGTGCCAGCAGTGGGGGAGGGGGGATCGGTAACTATGGCTACACCTTC.

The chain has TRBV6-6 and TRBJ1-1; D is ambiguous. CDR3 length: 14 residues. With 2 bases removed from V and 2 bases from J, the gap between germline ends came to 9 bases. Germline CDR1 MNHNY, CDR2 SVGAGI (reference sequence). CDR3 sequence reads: CASSYLPINTEAFF. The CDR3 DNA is TGTGCCAGCAGTTACCTACCGATCAACACTGAAGCTTTCTTT.

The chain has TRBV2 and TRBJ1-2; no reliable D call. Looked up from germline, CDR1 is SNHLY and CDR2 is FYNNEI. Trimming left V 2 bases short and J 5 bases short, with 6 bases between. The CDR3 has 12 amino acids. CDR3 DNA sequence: TGTGCCAGCAGTGAAACCGGTTATGGCTACACCTTC. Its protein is CASSETGYGYTF.

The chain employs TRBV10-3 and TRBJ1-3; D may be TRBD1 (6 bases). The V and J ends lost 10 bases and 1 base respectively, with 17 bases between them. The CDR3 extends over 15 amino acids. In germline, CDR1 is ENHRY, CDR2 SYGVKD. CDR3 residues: CATAQAGDSGNTIYF. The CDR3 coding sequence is TGTGCCACCGCTCAAGCAGGGGATTCTGGAAACACCATATATTTT.

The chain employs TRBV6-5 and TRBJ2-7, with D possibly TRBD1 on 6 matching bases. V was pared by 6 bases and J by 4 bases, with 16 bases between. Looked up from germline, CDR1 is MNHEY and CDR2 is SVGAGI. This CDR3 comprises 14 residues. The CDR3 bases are TGTGCCAGCAGGGGGAGAGGGACACGTTACGAGCAGTACTTC. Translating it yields CASRGRGTRYEQYF.

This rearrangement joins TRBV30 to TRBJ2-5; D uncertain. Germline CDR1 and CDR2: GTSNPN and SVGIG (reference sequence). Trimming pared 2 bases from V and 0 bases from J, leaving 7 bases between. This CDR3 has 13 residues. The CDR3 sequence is CAWSLGNQETQYF. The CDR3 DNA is TGTGCCTGGAGTTTGGGCAACCAAGAGACCCAGTACTTC. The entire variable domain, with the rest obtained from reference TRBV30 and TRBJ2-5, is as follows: SQTIHQWPATLVQPVGSPLSLECTVEGTSNPNLYWYRQAAGRGLQLLFYSVGIGQISSEVPQNLSASRPQDRQFILSSKKLLLSDSGFYLCAWSLGNQETQYFGPGTRLLVL.

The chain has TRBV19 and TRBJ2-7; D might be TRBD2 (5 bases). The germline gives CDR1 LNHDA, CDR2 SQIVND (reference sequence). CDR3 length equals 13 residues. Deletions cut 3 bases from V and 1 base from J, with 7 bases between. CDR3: CASSIGISYEQYF. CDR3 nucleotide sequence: TGTGCCAGTAGTATCGGGATATCCTACGAGCAGTACTTC.

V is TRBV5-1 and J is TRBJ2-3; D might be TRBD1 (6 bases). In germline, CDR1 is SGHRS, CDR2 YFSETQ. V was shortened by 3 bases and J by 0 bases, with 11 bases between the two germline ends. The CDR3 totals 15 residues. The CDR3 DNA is TGCGCCAGCAGCTCGGACAGCCCTAGCACAGATACGCAGTATTTT. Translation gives CASSSDSPSTDTQYF.

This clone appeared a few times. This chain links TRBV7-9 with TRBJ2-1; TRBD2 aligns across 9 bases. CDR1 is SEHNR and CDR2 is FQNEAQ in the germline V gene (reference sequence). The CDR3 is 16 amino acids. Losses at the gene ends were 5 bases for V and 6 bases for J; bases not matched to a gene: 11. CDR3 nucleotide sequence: TGTGCCAGCAGCACCCCGGGACTAGCTTCTTTCAATGAGCAGTTCTTC. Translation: CASSTPGLASFNEQFF.

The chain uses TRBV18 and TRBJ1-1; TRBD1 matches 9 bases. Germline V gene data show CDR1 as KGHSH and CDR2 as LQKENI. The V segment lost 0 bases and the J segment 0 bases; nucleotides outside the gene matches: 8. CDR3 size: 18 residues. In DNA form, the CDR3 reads TGTGCCAGCTCACCACCATGGACAGGGGAGGTTTTGAACACTGAAGCTTTCTTT. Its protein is CASSPPWTGEVLNTEAFF.

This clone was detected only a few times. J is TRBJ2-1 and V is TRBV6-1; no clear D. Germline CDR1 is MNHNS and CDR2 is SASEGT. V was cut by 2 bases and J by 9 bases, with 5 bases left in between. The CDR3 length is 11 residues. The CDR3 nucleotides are TGTGCCAGCAGTGAAAAAGTTGAGCAGTTCTTC. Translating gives CASSEKVEQFF.

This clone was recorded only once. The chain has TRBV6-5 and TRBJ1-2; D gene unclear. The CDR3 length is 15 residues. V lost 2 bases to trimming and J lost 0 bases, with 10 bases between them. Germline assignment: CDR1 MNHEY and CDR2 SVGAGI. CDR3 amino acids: CASSYGGSSNYGYTF. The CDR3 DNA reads TGTGCCAGCAGTTACGGTGGCAGTTCTAACTATGGCTACACCTTC.

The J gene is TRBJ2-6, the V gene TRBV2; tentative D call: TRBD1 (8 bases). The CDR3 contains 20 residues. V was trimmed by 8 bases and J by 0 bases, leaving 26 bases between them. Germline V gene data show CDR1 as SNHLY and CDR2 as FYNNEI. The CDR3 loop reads CASRGVDRDGRSSGANVLTF. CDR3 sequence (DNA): TGTGCCAGCCGGGGGGTGGACAGGGATGGAAGGAGCTCTGGGGCCAACGTCCTGACTTTC.

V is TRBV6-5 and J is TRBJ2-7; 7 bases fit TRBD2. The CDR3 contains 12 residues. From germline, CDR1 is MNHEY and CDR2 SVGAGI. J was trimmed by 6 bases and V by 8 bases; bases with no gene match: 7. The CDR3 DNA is TGTGCCAGCTGGGGCGGACTAGGCGAGCAGTACTTC. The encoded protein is CASWGGLGEQYF.

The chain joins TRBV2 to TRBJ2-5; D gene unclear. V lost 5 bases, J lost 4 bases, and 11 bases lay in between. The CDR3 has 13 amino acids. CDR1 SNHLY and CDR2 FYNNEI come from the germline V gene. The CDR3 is CASSRNSPETQYF. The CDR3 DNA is TGTGCCAGCAGTCGTAACAGTCCAGAGACCCAGTACTTC.

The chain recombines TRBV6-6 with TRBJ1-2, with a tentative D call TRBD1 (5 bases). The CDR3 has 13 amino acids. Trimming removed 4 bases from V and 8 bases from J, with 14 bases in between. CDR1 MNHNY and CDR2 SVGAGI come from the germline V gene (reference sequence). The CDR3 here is CASSLSQGSGYTF. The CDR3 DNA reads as TGTGCCAGCAGTTTATCCCAGGGATCGGGCTACACCTTC.